The sequence of this T cell receptor beta chain was determined in a study of T cell changes during pregnancy in multiple sclerosis. Trimming cost V 4 bases and J 6 bases, with 12 bases left between them. Germline values: CDR1 KGHSY, CDR2 FQNENV. The CDR3 has 13 amino acids. Libraries were prepared by immunoSEQ multiplex PCR; TCRdb keeps only in-frame clonotypes and omits some of them. The table shows about 23,000 clones, with less than 90% occurring only once. The sequenced sample was CD8+ T cells from peripheral blood mononuclear cells, obtained after pregnancy. The genes are TRBV16 and TRBJ1-2; D remains ambiguous. The clonotype comes from a female donor with multiple sclerosis, enrolled in a pregnancy study. The CDR3 DNA reads as TGTGCCAGCAGCCGAGGGCCTCGACATGGCTACACCTTC. Amino acids: CASSRGPRHGYTF.